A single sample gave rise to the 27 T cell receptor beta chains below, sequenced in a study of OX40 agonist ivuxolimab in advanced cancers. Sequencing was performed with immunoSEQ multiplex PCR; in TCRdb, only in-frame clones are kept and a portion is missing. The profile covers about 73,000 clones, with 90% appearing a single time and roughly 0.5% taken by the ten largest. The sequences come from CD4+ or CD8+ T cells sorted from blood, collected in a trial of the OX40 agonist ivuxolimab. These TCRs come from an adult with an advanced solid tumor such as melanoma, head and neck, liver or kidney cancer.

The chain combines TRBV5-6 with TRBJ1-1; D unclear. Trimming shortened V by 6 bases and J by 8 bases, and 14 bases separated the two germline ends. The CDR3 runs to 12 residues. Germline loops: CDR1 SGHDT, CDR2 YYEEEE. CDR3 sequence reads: CASTRGGGEAFF. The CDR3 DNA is TGTGCCAGCACCCGGGGAGGTGGAGAAGCTTTCTTT.

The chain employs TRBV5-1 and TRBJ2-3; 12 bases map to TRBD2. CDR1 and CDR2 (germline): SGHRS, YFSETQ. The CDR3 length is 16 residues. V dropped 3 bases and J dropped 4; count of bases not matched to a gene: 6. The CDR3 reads CASSSLTSGSSDTQYF. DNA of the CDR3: TGCGCCAGCAGCTCCTTGACTAGCGGGAGTTCAGATACGCAGTATTTT.

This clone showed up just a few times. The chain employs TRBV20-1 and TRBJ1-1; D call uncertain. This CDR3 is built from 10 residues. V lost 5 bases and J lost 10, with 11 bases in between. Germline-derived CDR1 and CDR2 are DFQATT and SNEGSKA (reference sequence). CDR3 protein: CSAPLDRAFF. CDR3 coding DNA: TGCAGTGCTCCTCTGGACCGAGCTTTCTTT.

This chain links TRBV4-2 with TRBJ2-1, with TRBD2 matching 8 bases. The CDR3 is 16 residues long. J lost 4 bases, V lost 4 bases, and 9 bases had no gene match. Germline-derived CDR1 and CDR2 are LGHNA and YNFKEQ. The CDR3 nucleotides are TGTGCCAGCAGCCCCTCCGGACTAGCACGATACAATGAGCAGTTCTTC. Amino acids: CASSPSGLARYNEQFF.

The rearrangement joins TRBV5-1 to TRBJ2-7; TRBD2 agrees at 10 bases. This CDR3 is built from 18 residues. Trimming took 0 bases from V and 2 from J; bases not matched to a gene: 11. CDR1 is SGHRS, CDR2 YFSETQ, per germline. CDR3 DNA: TGCGCCAGCAGCTTGGCCATCCCCGAAGCGGGAGGGCCCTACGAGCAGTACTTC. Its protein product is CASSLAIPEAGGPYEQYF.

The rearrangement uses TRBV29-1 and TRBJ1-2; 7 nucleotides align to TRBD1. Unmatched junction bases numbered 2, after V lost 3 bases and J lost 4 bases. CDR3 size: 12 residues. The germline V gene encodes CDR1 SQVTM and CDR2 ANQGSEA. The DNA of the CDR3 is TGCAGCGTTGAGACAGGGACCTATGGCTACACCTTC. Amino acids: CSVETGTYGYTF. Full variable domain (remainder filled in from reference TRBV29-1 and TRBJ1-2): SAVISQKPSRDICQRGTSLTIQCQVDSQVTMMFWYRQQPGQSLTLIATANQGSEATYESGFVIDKFPISRPNLTFSTLTVSNMSPEDSSIYLCSVETGTYGYTFGSGTRLTVV.

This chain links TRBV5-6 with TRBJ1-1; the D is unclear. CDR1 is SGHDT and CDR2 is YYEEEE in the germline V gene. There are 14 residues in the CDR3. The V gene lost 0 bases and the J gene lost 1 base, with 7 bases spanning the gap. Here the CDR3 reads CASSLGQRNTEAFF. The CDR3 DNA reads TGTGCCAGCAGCTTGGGGCAGCGGAACACTGAAGCTTTCTTT.

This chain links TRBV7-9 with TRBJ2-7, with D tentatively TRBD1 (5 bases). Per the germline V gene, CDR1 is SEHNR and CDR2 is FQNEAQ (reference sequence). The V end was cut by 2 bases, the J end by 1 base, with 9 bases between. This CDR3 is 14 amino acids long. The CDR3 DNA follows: TGTGCCAGCAGCTTATCACAGGCGTCCTACGAGCAGTACTTC. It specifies CASSLSQASYEQYF.

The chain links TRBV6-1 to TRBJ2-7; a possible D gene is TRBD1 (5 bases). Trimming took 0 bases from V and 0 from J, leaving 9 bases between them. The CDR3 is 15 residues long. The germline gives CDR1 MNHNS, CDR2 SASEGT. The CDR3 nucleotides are TGTGCCAGCAGTGAAGCGCTGGGGCTCTCCTACGAGCAGTACTTC. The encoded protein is CASSEALGLSYEQYF.

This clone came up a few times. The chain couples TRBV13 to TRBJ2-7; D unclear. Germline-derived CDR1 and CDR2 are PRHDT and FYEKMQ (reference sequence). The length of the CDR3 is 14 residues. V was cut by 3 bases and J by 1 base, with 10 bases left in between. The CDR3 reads CASSFGRSSYEQYF. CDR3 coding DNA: TGTGCCAGCAGCTTTGGGCGGAGTTCCTACGAGCAGTACTTC.

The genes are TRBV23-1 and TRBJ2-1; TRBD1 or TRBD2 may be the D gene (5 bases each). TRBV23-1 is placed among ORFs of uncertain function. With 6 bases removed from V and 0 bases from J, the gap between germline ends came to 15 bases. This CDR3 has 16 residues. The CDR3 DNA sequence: TGCGCCAGCAGACGAGGGGATCCGAGCTCCTACAATGAGCAGTTCTTC. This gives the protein CASRRGDPSSYNEQFF.

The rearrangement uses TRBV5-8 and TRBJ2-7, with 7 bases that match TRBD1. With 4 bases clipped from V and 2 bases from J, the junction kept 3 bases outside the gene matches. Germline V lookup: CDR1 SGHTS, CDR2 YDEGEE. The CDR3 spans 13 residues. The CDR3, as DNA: TGTGCCAGCAGCATCGGGACAGCCTACGAGCAGTACTTC. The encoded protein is CASSIGTAYEQYF. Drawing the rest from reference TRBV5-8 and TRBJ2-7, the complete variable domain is EAGVTQSPTHLIKTRGQQATLRCSPISGHTSVYWYQQALGLGLQFLLWYDEGEERNRGNFPPRFSGRQFPNYSSELNVNALELEDSALYLCASSIGTAYEQYFGPGTRLTVT.

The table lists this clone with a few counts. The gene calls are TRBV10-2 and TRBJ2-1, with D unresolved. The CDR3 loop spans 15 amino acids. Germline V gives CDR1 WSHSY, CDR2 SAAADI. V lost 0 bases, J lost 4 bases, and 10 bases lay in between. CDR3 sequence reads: CASSESLGFYNEQFF. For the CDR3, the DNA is TGCGCCAGCAGTGAGTCGTTGGGGTTTTACAATGAGCAGTTCTTC.

CDR3 in amino acids: CASSPARTSGSSTDTQYF. The CDR3 coding sequence is TGTGCCAGCAGCCCCGCCCGGACTAGCGGGAGTTCGACAGATACGCAGTATTTT. The chain links TRBV11-3 to TRBJ2-3; TRBD2 matches at 13 bases. Germline trimming cut 5 bases from V and 3 bases from J; bases unmatched to any gene: 11. The CDR3 is 18 residues long. Germline CDR1 is SGHNT and CDR2 is YENEEA.

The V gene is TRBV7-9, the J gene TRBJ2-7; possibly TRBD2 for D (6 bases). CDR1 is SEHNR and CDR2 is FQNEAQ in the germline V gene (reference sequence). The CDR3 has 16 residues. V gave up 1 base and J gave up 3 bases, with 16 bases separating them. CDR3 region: CASSLVLASDNYEQYF. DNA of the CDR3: TGTGCCAGCAGCTTAGTTCTGGCTAGCGATAACTACGAGCAGTACTTC. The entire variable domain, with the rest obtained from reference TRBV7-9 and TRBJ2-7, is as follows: DTGVSQNPRHKITKRGQNVTFRCDPISEHNRLYWYRQTLGQGPEFLTYFQNEAQLEKSRLLSDRFSAERPKGSFSTLEIQRTEQGDSAMYLCASSLVLASDNYEQYFGPGTRLTVT.

CDR3 coding DNA: TGTGCCACTGTCTCTGGGGCCAACGTCCTGACTTTC. This translates into CATVSGANVLTF. The rearrangement joins TRBV11-1 to TRBJ2-6; D gene ambiguous. The CDR3 has 12 residues. V lost 10 bases and J 0 bases, leaving 4 bases between the germline ends. Germline V lookup: CDR1 SGHAT, CDR2 FQDESV (reference sequence).

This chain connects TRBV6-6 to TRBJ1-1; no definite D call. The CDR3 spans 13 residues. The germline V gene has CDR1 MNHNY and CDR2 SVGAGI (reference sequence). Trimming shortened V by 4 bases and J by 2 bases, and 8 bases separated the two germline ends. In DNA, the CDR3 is TGTGCCAGCAGTTTCCGACCAAACACTGAAGCTTTCTTT. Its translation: CASSFRPNTEAFF.

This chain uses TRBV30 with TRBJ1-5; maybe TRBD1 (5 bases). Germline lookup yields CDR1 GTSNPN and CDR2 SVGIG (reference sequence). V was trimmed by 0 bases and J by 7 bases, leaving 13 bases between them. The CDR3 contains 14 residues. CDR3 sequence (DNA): TGTGCCTGGAGTGTACGGGGCAGGGCCCAGCCCCAGCATTTT. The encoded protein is CAWSVRGRAQPQHF.

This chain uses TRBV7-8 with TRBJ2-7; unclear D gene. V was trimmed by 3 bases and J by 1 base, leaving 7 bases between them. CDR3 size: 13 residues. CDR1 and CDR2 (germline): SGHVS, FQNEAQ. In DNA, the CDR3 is TGTGCCAGCAGCTTGTTCGTGTCCTACGAGCAGTACTTC. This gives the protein CASSLFVSYEQYF.

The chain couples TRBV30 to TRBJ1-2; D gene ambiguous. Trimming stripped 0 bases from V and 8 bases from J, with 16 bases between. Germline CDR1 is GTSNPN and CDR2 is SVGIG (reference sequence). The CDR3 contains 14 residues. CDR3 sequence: CAWSVKNSFRGYTF. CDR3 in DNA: TGTGCCTGGAGTGTAAAGAACTCCTTTCGCGGCTACACCTTC.

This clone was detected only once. CDR3 residues: CASSPVLGSYEQYF. CDR3 coding DNA: TGTGCCAGCAGTCCAGTCCTGGGGTCCTACGAGCAGTACTTC. The gene calls are TRBV6-6 and TRBJ2-7; D gene ambiguous. CDR1 is MNHNY and CDR2 is SVGAGI in the germline V gene (reference sequence). The CDR3 runs 14 residues. V dropped 5 bases and J dropped 1 base, with 12 bases sitting between them.

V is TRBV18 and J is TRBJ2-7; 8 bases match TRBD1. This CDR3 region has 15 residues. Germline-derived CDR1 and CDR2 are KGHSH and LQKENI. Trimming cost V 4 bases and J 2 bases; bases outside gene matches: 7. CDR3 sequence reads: CASSRGTGSPYEQYF. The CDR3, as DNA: TGTGCCAGCTCACGGGGGACAGGATCCCCCTACGAGCAGTACTTC.

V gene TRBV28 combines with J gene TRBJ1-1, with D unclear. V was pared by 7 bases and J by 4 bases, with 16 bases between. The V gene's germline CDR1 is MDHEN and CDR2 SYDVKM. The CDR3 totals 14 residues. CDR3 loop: CASTNTVGRTEAFF. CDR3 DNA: TGTGCCAGCACCAACACGGTAGGGCGCACTGAAGCTTTCTTT.

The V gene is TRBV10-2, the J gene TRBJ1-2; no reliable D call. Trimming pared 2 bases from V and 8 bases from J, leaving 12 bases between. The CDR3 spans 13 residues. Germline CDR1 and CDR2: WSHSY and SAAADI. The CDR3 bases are TGCGCCAGCAGTGAGACTACCTCTCGGGGCTACACCTTC. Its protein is CASSETTSRGYTF.

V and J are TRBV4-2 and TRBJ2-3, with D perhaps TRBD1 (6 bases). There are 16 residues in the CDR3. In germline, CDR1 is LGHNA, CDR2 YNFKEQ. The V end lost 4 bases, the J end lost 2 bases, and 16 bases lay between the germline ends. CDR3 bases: TGTGCCAGCAGCCGAACCCGGGACACCTACACAGATACGCAGTATTTT. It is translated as CASSRTRDTYTDTQYF.

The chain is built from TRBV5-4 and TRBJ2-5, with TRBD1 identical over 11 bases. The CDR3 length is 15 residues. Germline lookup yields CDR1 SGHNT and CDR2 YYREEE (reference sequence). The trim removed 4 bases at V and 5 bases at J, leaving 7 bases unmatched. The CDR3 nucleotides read TGTGCCAGCAGCCTGAAGGGGACAGGGGGGGAGACCCAGTACTTC. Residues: CASSLKGTGGETQYF.

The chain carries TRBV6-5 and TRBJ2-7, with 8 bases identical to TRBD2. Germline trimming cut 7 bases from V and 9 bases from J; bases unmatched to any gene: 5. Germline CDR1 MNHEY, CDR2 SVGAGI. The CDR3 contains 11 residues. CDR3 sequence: CASNSGVGQYF. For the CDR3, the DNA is TGTGCCAGCAATAGCGGGGTTGGGCAGTACTTC.